The clone carrying this T cell receptor (beta chain) came up a few times. Individual cDNA molecules were tagged with unique molecular identifiers. TCRdb re-derived calls from the 5' RACE reads in MiXCR, one entry per CDR3 protein. The data show about 50,000 distinct CDR3 sequences, over 9.5% seen once. The entry originates in a study of early T cells in non-severe SARS-CoV-2 infection. At the level of the study: Chains from this unsorted whole-blood bulk RNA could not be paired.

Germline loops: CDR1 LGHDT, CDR2 YNNKEL (reference sequence). Trimming cost V 3 bases and J 1 base; bases outside gene matches: 12. The CDR3 runs to 19 residues. The sample was whole blood. The clonotype comes from an adult who was a healthcare worker with PCR-confirmed SARS-CoV-2 infection or an uninfected control (not recorded which). The J gene is TRBJ2-7, the V gene TRBV3-1; 13 bases align to TRBD2. This CDR3 is CASSHPGTGTSGASYEQYF. For the CDR3, the DNA is TGTGCCAGCAGCCACCCAGGCACCGGGACTAGCGGGGCTTCCTACGAGCAGTACTTC.